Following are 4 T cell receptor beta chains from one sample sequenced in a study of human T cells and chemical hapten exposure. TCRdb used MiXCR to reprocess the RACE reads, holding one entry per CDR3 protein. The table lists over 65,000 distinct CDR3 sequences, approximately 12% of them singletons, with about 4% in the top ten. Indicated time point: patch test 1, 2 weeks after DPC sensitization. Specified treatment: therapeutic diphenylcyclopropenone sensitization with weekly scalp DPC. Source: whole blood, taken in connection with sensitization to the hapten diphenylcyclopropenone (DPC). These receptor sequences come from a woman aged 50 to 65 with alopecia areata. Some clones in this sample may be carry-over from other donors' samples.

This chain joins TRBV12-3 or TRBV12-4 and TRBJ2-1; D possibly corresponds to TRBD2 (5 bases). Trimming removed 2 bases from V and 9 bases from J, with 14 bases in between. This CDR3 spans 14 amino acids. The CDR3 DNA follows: TGTGCCAGCAGTTTAAACGAGGGTTCGACTGAGCAGTTCTTC. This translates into CASSLNEGSTEQFF.

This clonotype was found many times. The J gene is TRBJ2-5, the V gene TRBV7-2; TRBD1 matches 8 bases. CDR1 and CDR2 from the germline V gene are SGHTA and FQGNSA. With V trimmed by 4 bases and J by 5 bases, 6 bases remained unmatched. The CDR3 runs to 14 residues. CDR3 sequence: CASSYQTGVETQYF. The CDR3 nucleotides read TGTGCCAGCAGCTACCAGACAGGGGTTGAGACCCAGTACTTC.

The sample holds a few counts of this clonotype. The CDR3 sequence is CASSAGTGTSPEAFF. As DNA, the CDR3 is TGCGCCAGCAGCGCGGGGACAGGGACCAGCCCTGAAGCTTTCTTT. This sequence joins TRBV5-1 and TRBJ1-1, with 9 bases that match TRBD1. V trimming: 4 bases; J trimming: 6 bases; junction bases outside the gene matches: 10. This CDR3 has 15 amino acids. The V gene's germline CDR1 is SGHRS and CDR2 YFSETQ. Drawing the rest from reference TRBV5-1 and TRBJ1-1, the complete variable domain is KAGVTQTPRYLIKTRGQQVTLSCSPISGHRSVSWYQQTPGQGLQFLFEYFSETQRNKGNFPGRFSGRQFSNSRSEMNVSTLELGDSALYLCASSAGTGTSPEAFFGQGTRLTVV.

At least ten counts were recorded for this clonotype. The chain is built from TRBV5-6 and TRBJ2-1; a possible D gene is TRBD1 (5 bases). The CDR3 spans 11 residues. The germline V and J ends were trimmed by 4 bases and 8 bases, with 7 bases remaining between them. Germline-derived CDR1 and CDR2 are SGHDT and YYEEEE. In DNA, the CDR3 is TGTGCCAGCAGCCGACAGCATGAGCAGTTCTTC. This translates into CASSRQHEQFF.